This T cell receptor (beta chain) was found in a study of breast tumors, draining lymph nodes, adjacent tissues. Study-level findings and limits: Tumor TCR diversity was below lymph nodes but above nontumor tissue. Tumor and nontumor repertoires were significantly more similar in luminal-like than in basal-like breast cancer. The lymph node origin of tumor T cells was framed as consistent with a hypothesis, not demonstrated.

This clonotype appeared many times. Its antigen is unidentified. Breast cancer patients provided tissue from their axillary draining lymph nodes. TCRdb recomputed calls from the multiplex PCR reads with MiXCR, one row per CDR3 protein. The data show around 100,000 distinct CDR3 sequences, less than 25% seen once. CDR3 size: 12 residues. Deletions cut 3 bases from V and 2 bases from J, with 5 bases between. Germline CDR1 reads SEHNR; CDR2 reads FQNEAQ (reference sequence). Material: axillary lymph node tissue. The rearrangement uses TRBV7-9 and TRBJ2-7, with D perhaps matching TRBD1 (5 bases). The receptor was isolated from a female donor with breast cancer. Some clones in this sample may be carry-over from other donors' samples. The CDR3 DNA reads as TGTGCCAGCAGCTTCAGGGCCTACGAGCAGTACTTC. It translates to CASSFRAYEQYF.